The rows below give T cell receptor beta chains drawn from one sample of a study of cytomegalovirus exposure and HLA in healthy donors. The repertoire was sequenced with immunoSEQ multiplex PCR; TCRdb's copy has only in-frame clones and lacks some. The repertoire holds around 160,000 clones, with around 83% as singletons. Material: PBMCs. The origin of the receptors is a male donor in good health and CMV-seropositive. Each CDR3 is given with its conserved first and last residue. Each record gives: J gene, clone size, D gene, V gene, CDR3 DNA, CDR3 protein. A D gene is named only where the DNA matches it firmly. Part of the rows lack a size; the others show once, few, many or a class for expanded clones.

J: TRBJ2-5
size: once
D: TRBD1
V: TRBV7-8
DNA: TGTGCCAGCAGCCCAGGGACAGGGACGGTGAGGACCCAGTACTTC
CDR3: CASSPGTGTVRTQYF

J: TRBJ2-1
size: .
D: TRBD1
V: TRBV5-1
DNA: TGCGCCAGCAGCTTCGGGACAGGGGGGCTCAATGAGCAGTTCTTC
CDR3: CASSFGTGGLNEQFF

J: TRBJ2-3
size: .
D: TRBD2
V: TRBV5-4
DNA: TGTGCCAGCAGCTTGGCTATCGGGCTAGCGGGCACAGATACGCAGTATTTT
CDR3: CASSLAIGLAGTDTQYF

J: TRBJ1-1
size: .
D: TRBD1
V: TRBV6-5
DNA: TGTGCCAGCAGGACAGGGGGCGCCGGGAACACTGAAGCTTTCTTT
CDR3: CASRTGGAGNTEAFF

J: TRBJ2-1
size: .
D: TRBD1
V: TRBV13
DNA: TGTGCCAGCAGCCGGACAGGAGTCAATGAGCAGTTCTTC
CDR3: CASSRTGVNEQFF

J: TRBJ1-5
size: .
D: .
V: TRBV7-2
DNA: TGTGCCAGCAGCTTCAATAGCAATCAGCCCCAGCATTTT
CDR3: CASSFNSNQPQHF

J: TRBJ1-4
size: many
D: TRBD1
V: TRBV13
DNA: TGTGCCAGCAGCCCCCGGGACAGATTTAATGAAAAACTGTTTTTT
CDR3: CASSPRDRFNEKLFF

J: TRBJ1-5
size: .
D: TRBD1
V: TRBV6-6
DNA: TGTGCCAGCTATGACAGGGGTGATAGCAATCAGCCCCAGCATTTT
CDR3: CASYDRGDSNQPQHF

J: TRBJ1-1
size: .
D: .
V: TRBV19
DNA: TGTGCCAGTAGGCCACGAAGGACAGCGAACACTGAAGCTTTCTTT
CDR3: CASRPRRTANTEAFF

J: TRBJ1-2
size: .
D: TRBD1
V: TRBV7-8
DNA: TGTGCCAGCAGCTTAGCCCGCGGACAGGGGCGGGTCTATGGCTACACCTTC
CDR3: CASSLARGQGRVYGYTF

J: TRBJ1-2
size: .
D: TRBD1
V: TRBV2
DNA: TGTGCCAGCAGTGATCCGCAGGGGGCTAACTATGGCTACACCTTC
CDR3: CASSDPQGANYGYTF

J: TRBJ2-2
size: .
D: .
V: TRBV10-3
DNA: TGTGCCATCAGTGAGGCTGGGGGCGGCGGGGAGCTGTTTTTT
CDR3: CAISEAGGGGELFF

J: TRBJ2-3
size: .
D: .
V: TRBV5-1
DNA: TGCGCCAGCAGCCTGGTCCAGGGTAGCACAGATACGCAGTATTTT
CDR3: CASSLVQGSTDTQYF

J: TRBJ1-1
size: .
D: .
V: TRBV19
DNA: TGTACCAGTAGTATACCCCGACAGAAACCTGAAGCTTTCTTT
CDR3: CTSSIPRQKPEAFF

J: TRBJ1-5
size: .
D: TRBD1
V: TRBV28
DNA: TGTGCCAGCAGTCCTCGACAGGGTCAACGCGGGGCCCAGCATTTT
CDR3: CASSPRQGQRGAQHF

J: TRBJ1-2
size: .
D: .
V: TRBV29-1
DNA: TGCAGCGTGGGAGGGGGGAATTATGGCTACACCTTC
CDR3: CSVGGGNYGYTF

J: TRBJ1-2
size: .
D: .
V: TRBV6-6
DNA: TGTGCCAGCAGTTACTCCGCCGGAGTATATGGCTACACCTTC
CDR3: CASSYSAGVYGYTF

J: TRBJ1-1
size: few
D: .
V: TRBV4-1
DNA: TGCGCCAGCAGCCACTCGGGGATTGGTACTGAAGCTTTCTTT
CDR3: CASSHSGIGTEAFF

J: TRBJ2-2
size: .
D: TRBD1
V: TRBV27
DNA: TGTGCCAGCAGTCCGATAACAGGGGGAACCGGGGAGCTGTTTTTT
CDR3: CASSPITGGTGELFF

J: TRBJ1-4
size: few
D: .
V: TRBV30
DNA: TGTGCCTGGAGAGGACAGATTAATGAAAAACTGTTTTTT
CDR3: CAWRGQINEKLFF

J: TRBJ1-5
size: .
D: .
V: TRBV5-1
DNA: TGCGCCAGCAGCTTGAAGGCAGGGCCCAGTCAGCCCCAGCATTTT
CDR3: CASSLKAGPSQPQHF

J: TRBJ1-2
size: once
D: TRBD1
V: TRBV5-6
DNA: TGTGCCAGCAGCTGGGGATTTGGGACAGCATCTAACTATGGCTACACCTTC
CDR3: CASSWGFGTASNYGYTF

J: TRBJ1-1
size: .
D: TRBD1
V: TRBV6-1
DNA: TGTGCCAGCACCGAGGGGGCGGCTAACACTGAAGCTTTCTTT
CDR3: CASTEGAANTEAFF

J: TRBJ2-7
size: .
D: TRBD1
V: TRBV28
DNA: TGTGCCAGCAGTTTCCACCCCGTGACAGGGGGCTACGAGCAGTACTTC
CDR3: CASSFHPVTGGYEQYF

J: TRBJ2-7
size: .
D: TRBD1
V: TRBV4-3
DNA: TGCGCCAGCAGCCAAGTATCAGGGGGCAGAACTTCGTACGAGCAGTACTTC
CDR3: CASSQVSGGRTSYEQYF

J: TRBJ1-2
size: once
D: TRBD1
V: TRBV28
DNA: TGTGCCAGCAGTTCATCGACAGGGAAATACAATGGCTACACCTTC
CDR3: CASSSSTGKYNGYTF

J: TRBJ2-7
size: .
D: TRBD2
V: TRBV7-6
DNA: TGTGCCAGCAGCACGGGACTAGCGGGACCCTACGAGCAGTACTTC
CDR3: CASSTGLAGPYEQYF

J: TRBJ2-2
size: .
D: TRBD1
V: TRBV9
DNA: TGTGCCAGCAGCCTCGGGACAGCGTATGGCGGGGAGCTGTTTTTT
CDR3: CASSLGTAYGGELFF

J: TRBJ1-1
size: .
D: .
V: TRBV5-8
DNA: TGTGCCAGCAGCTTGGAGCTGAACACTGAAGCTTTCTTT
CDR3: CASSLELNTEAFF

J: TRBJ1-4
size: .
D: TRBD1
V: TRBV19
DNA: TGTGCCAGTAGAGGACAGGGGAGTGAAAAACTGTTTTTT
CDR3: CASRGQGSEKLFF

J: TRBJ1-5
size: .
D: TRBD1
V: TRBV19
DNA: TGTGCCAGTAGAGAGGGACAGGGGGCTGGACAGCCCCAGCATTTT
CDR3: CASREGQGAGQPQHF

J: TRBJ1-5
size: .
D: TRBD1
V: TRBV18
DNA: TGTGCCAGCTCACCAGTGGCAGGGGGCGAAACGAGGCAGCCCCAGCATTTT
CDR3: CASSPVAGGETRQPQHF

J: TRBJ1-5
size: .
D: .
V: TRBV6-1
DNA: TGTGCCAGCACCTACGGGGGTAATCAGCCCCAGCATTTT
CDR3: CASTYGGNQPQHF

J: TRBJ2-7
size: .
D: TRBD1
V: TRBV5-6
DNA: TGTGCCAGCAGCGATCGGACAGGACAGCGCCCCTACGAGCAGTACTTC
CDR3: CASSDRTGQRPYEQYF

J: TRBJ2-1
size: .
D: TRBD2
V: TRBV5-6
DNA: TGTGCCAGCAGCTTGGCCGGGACTAGCGATGAGCAGTTCTTC
CDR3: CASSLAGTSDEQFF